The following is a T cell receptor (beta chain) sequence with its context. These data belong to a study of shared clonotypes between healthy human individuals. For the study at large: Donors were a couple of women and a few men aged 18 to 49.

After removal of 2 bases from V and 4 bases from J, the junction contained 4 bases not matched to a gene. CDR1 and CDR2 (germline): SEHNR, FQNEAQ (reference sequence). The CDR3 extends over 14 amino acids. Sorted-subset replicate PCRs used about 200 ng DNA, about 30,000 T cell genomes. Measured with immunoSEQ multiplex PCR; TCRdb has only the in-frame clones, and not every one. There are more than 600,000 clones in the sample; 92% occur only once, and roughly 22% lies in the top ten. Selected positively for CCR7 and CD45RO-negative, naive CD8 cells excluded terminally differentiated effector memory CD45RA+ cells.

What was sequenced was naive CD8+ T cells sorted from blood. The chain joins TRBV7-9 to TRBJ2-5; 7 bases fit TRBD1. The source of this sequence is a man younger than 45 in good health. CDR3 residues: CASSLFGDRETQYF. In DNA, the CDR3 is TGTGCCAGCAGCTTATTTGGGGACAGAGAGACCCAGTACTTC.